The sequence of this T cell receptor (beta chain) was determined in a study of blood T cell repertoires in COVID-19. Study at large: In each case, the material was cDNA or gDNA derived from T cells, B-cell-depleted T cells, or PBMCs.

This clone was counted between two and nine times. The table came from immunoSEQ multiplex PCR; TCRdb's copy has only in-frame clones and leaves some out. The sample comprises 250,000 to 350,000 clones, around 81% of which are singletons, and approximately 15% rests with the top ten. CDR3 length: 17 amino acids. From germline, CDR1 is MNHEY and CDR2 SVGEGT. The junction had 11 bases not matched to a gene; V was cut back by 5 bases and J by 2 bases. The receptor was isolated from a person aged 70 to 80 with COVID-19, enrolled during active disease. This chain links TRBV6-2 or TRBV6-3 with TRBJ1-5, with 8 bases identical to TRBD1. Sequencing was carried out using peripheral blood. The CDR3 DNA reads TGTGCCAGCAGTCCCCCCTCGTGGGGACAGGGCAATCAGCCCCAGCATTTT. Amino acid sequence: CASSPPSWGQGNQPQHF.